This T cell receptor (beta chain) was sequenced for a study of blood T cell repertoires in COVID-19. As for the study in general: The United States, Italy and Spain supplied acute and convalescent COVID-19 samples.

As handled by the study authors: Reference gene primer amplification gave nucleated cell count estimates. Some clones are missing from TCRdb's copy, which holds only in-frame ones; the method was immunoSEQ multiplex PCR. V and J calls plus clone size are reproduced from that table; the DNA served to infer D and trimming. The table has 150,000 to 200,000 clones, more than 70% seen once; the top ten hold approximately 4.5%. Looked up from germline, CDR1 is SGHTA and CDR2 is FQGNSA. Trimming removed 6 bases at V and 6 bases at J, with 14 bases between. This CDR3 contains 14 residues. The chain carries TRBV7-2 and TRBJ2-2; TRBD1 might be the D (5 bases). The receptor comes from a human donor in a cohort sampled during active COVID-19. Sequencing was done on a sample of peripheral blood. The CDR3 spells CASSLQGLSGELFF. The CDR3 region has the DNA TGTGCCAGCAGTCTCCAGGGCCTTTCCGGGGAGCTGTTTTTT.